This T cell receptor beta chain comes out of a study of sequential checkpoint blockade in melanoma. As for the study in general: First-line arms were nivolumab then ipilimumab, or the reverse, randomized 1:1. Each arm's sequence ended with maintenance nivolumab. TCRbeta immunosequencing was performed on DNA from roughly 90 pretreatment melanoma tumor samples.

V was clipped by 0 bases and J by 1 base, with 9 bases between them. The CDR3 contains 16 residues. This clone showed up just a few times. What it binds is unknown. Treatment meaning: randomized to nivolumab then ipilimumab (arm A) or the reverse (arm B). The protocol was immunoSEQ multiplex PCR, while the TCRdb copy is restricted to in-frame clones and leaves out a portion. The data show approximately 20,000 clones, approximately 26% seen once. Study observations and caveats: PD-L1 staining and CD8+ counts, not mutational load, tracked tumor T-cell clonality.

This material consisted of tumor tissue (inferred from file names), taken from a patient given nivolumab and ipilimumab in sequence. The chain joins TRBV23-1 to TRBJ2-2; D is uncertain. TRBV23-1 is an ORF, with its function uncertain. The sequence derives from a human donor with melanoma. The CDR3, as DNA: TGCGCCAGCAGTCAATCCCGCATAATGAACACCGGGGAGCTGTTTTTT. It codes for CASSQSRIMNTGELFF.